This T cell receptor (beta chain) was obtained from a study of blood T cell repertoires in COVID-19. Study-wide background: Sites in the United States, Italy and Spain provided acute and convalescent COVID-19 samples. In each case, the material was cDNA or gDNA derived from T cells, B-cell-depleted T cells, or PBMCs.

The CDR3 consists of 13 residues. Per the germline V gene, CDR1 is SGHAT and CDR2 is FQNNGV. V lost 5 bases and J lost 3, with 11 bases in between. How the authors handled the data: Amplification from reference gene primers served as the basis for estimated nucleated cell counts. The repertoire was sequenced with immunoSEQ multiplex PCR; TCRdb's copy has only in-frame clones and lacks some. The DNA was the basis for D and trimming; V, J and clone size are from that table. The sample has about 220,000 clones; 75% to 85% are singletons. This chain joins TRBV11-2 and TRBJ2-7, with D unclear. This receptor was obtained from a human donor in a cohort sampled during active COVID-19. Input material: peripheral blood. The CDR3 protein is CASSGPGHYEQYF. The CDR3 coding sequence is TGTGCCAGCAGCGGGCCCGGCCACTACGAGCAGTACTTC.